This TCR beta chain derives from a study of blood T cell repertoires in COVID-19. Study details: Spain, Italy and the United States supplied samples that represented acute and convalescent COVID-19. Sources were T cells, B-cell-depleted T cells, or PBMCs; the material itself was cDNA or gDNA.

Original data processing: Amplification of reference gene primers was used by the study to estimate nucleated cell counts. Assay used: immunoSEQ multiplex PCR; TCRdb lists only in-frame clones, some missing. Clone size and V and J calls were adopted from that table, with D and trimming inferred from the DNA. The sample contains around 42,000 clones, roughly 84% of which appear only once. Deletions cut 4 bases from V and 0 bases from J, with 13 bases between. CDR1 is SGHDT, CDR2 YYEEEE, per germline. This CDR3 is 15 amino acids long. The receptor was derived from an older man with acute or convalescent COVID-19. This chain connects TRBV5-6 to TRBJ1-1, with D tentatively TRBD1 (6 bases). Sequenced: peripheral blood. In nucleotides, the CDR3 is TGTGCCAGCAGCCCAAGGGGGATCATGAACACTGAAGCTTTCTTT. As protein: CASSPRGIMNTEAFF.